This T cell receptor (beta chain) was sequenced during a study of blood T cell repertoires in COVID-19. About the research overall: The United States, Italy and Spain were the sources of the acute and convalescent COVID-19 samples. From T cells, B-cell-depleted T cells, or PBMCs came the material, which was cDNA or gDNA.

Per the authors' pipeline: Scientists estimated how many nucleated cells there were by amplifying reference gene primers. Some clones are missing from TCRdb's copy, which holds only in-frame ones; the method was immunoSEQ multiplex PCR. That table is the source of V, J and clone size, and D and trimming were worked out from the DNA. The sample includes about 87,000 clones, about four fifths of them seen just once. V was clipped by 2 bases and J by 5 bases, with 14 bases between them. Germline V gene sequence: CDR1 PRHDT, CDR2 FYEKMQ (reference sequence). The CDR3 length is 15 residues. The sequenced sample was peripheral blood. The TCR comes from a woman aged 70-85 years with acute or convalescent COVID-19. V gene TRBV13 combines with J gene TRBJ2-3; D is unresolved. As DNA, the CDR3 is TGTGCCAGCAGCTTACGTCGAGGAACCCAAGATACGCAGTATTTT. It yields the protein CASSLRRGTQDTQYF.